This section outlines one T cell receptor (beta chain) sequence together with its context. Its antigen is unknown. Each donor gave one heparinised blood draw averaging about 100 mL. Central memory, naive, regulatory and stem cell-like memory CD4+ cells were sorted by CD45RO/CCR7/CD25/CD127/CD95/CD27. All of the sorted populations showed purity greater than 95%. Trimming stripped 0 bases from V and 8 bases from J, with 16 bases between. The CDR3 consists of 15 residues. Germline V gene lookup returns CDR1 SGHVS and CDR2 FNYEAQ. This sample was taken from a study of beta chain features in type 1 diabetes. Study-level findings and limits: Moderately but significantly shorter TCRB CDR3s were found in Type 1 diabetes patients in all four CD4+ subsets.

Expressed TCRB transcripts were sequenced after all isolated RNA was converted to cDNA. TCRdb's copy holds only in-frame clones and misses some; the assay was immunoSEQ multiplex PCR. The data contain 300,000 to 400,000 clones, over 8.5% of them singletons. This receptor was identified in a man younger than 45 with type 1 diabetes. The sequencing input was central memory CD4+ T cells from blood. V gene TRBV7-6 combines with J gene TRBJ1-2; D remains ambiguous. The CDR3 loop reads CASSLATFAGSGYTF. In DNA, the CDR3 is TGTGCCAGCAGCTTAGCGACCTTTGCGGGGAGCGGCTACACCTTC.